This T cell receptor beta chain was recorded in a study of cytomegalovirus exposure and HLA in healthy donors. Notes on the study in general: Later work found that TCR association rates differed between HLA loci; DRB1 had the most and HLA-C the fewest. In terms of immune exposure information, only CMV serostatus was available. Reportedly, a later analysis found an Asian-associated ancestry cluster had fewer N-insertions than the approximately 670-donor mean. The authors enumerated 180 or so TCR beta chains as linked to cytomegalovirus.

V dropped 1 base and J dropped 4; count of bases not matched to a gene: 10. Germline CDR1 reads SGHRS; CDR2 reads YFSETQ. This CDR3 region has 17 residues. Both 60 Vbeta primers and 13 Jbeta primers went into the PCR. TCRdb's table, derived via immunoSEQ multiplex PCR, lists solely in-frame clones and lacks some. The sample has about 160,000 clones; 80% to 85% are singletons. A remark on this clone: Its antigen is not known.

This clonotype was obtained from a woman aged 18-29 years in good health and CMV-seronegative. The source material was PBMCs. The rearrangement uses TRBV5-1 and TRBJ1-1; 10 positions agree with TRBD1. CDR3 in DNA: TGCGCCAGCAGCTTGTTGACAGGGGGCGTGGGTGGCACTGAAGCTTTCTTT. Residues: CASSLLTGGVGGTEAFF.